Sequencing of this TCR beta chain was carried out in a study of cytomegalovirus exposure and HLA in healthy donors. General study points: Solely CMV serostatus was available to characterize immune exposure. By a later analysis, the bulk of CMV-associated TCR beta chains appeared HLA-restricted. Later on, an analysis tied over 15,000 TCR beta sequences to HLA alleles at 0.05 false discovery rate.

The CDR3 contains 13 residues. Losses at the gene ends were 1 base for V and 5 bases for J; bases not matched to a gene: 4. The germline V gene encodes CDR1 GTSNPN and CDR2 SVGIG (reference sequence). Details on this clone: Its specificity is unknown.

The PCR ran on 60 Vbeta and 13 Jbeta primers. Method: immunoSEQ multiplex PCR; TCRdb's copy keeps in-frame clones and lacks some. The sample comprises under 200,000 clones, approximately 84% of which are singletons, and over 2.5% rests with the top ten. Unrecorded immune exposure was likely among donors, who were nominally healthy when sampled. This sequence joins TRBV30 and TRBJ1-2, with TRBD1 identical over 7 bases. This clonotype was obtained from a man aged 30 to 45 in good health and CMV-seropositive. Sequencing was carried out using PBMCs. The CDR3 nucleotides are TGTGCCTGGAGTGCACAGGGGAGGTATGGCTACACCTTC. This translates into CAWSAQGRYGYTF. Looking up the rest from reference TRBV30 and TRBJ1-2 gives the full variable domain: SQTIHQWPATLVQPVGSPLSLECTVEGTSNPNLYWYRQAAGRGLQLLFYSVGIGQISSEVPQNLSASRPQDRQFILSSKKLLLSDSGFYLCAWSAQGRYGYTFGSGTRLTVV.